The 17 T cell receptor beta chains in this list originate from one sample, sequenced in a study of T cells expressing NK-cell markers. TCRdb re-called the 5' RACE reads and catalogs CDR3 proteins one per entry, DNA excluded. The clone table shows about 110,000 distinct CDR3 sequences, with the ten largest holding about 18%. The sample comprised blood T cells: a sorted CD56 or NKG2C T cell subset, CD4+ or CD8+ T cells, or bulk PBMC T cells (not recorded which). These receptors came from a woman aged 18 to 75 in good health.

The gene calls are TRBV27 and TRBJ2-1; the D gene TCRdb calls, TRBD1, cannot be checked with no DNA. This CDR3 comprises 15 residues. CDR1 and CDR2 (germline): MNHEY, SMNVEV (reference sequence). This CDR3 reads CASSLSVQAFNEQFF.

The chain links TRBV6-2 or TRBV6-3 to TRBJ1-3; TCRdb picks TRBD1, but there is no DNA to check that call. Germline CDR1 reads MNHEY; CDR2 reads SVGEGT. The CDR3 has 15 residues. The CDR3 is CASSYGGGSGNTIYF.

The V and J genes are TRBV4-1 and TRBJ1-5; the TCRdb D gene call, TRBD1, has no DNA to confirm it. The CDR3 has 17 residues. Per the germline V gene, CDR1 is MGHRA and CDR2 is YSYEKL. The CDR3 is CASSPVDTRYINQPQHF.

The chain employs TRBV24-1 and TRBJ2-2; TCRdb's D call, TRBD1, is unchecked because there is no DNA. The length of the CDR3 is 16 residues. Germline-derived CDR1 and CDR2 are KGHDR and SFDVKD. The CDR3 protein is CATSDPVQGDTGELFF.

CDR3 residues: CASSQSYALGGRETQYF. The V and J genes are TRBV4-3 and TRBJ2-5; TCRdb gives TRBD2 as the D gene, but with no DNA this cannot be confirmed. CDR3 length: 17 residues. From germline, CDR1 is LGHNA and CDR2 YSLEER.

The CDR3 protein is CASRVSGTYNEQFF. The genes are TRBV7-3 and TRBJ2-1; TCRdb proposes TRBD2, but this gene call is untestable without DNA. The CDR3 is made up of 14 amino acids. CDR1 is SGHTA and CDR2 is FQGTGA in the germline V gene. Combining the CDR3 with reference TRBV7-3 and TRBJ2-1 gives the whole variable domain GAGVSQTPSNKVTEKGKYVELRCDPISGHTALYWYRQSLGQGPEFLIYFQGTGAADDSGLPNDRFFAVRPEGSVSTLKIQRTERGDSAVYLCASRVSGTYNEQFFGPGTRLTVL.

The chain joins TRBV30 to TRBJ2-3; absent DNA, TCRdb's TRBD2 call cannot be checked. The CDR3 runs 15 residues. Germline V gene data show CDR1 as GTSNPN and CDR2 as SVGIG (reference sequence). CDR3 sequence reads: CAWTVSGRETDTQYF.

The chain recombines TRBV28 with TRBJ2-1; TCRdb returns TRBD1, unconfirmable since there is no DNA. Germline assignment: CDR1 MDHEN and CDR2 SYDVKM. The CDR3 runs to 17 residues. The CDR3 loop reads CASSPTGASSSYNEQFF.

The V and J genes are TRBV6-2 or TRBV6-3 and TRBJ1-2. CDR3 length: 14 residues. Germline V lookup: CDR1 MNHEY, CDR2 SVGEGT. The CDR3 protein is CASSSSKPGYGYTF.

This sequence joins TRBV29-1 and TRBJ2-2. The CDR3 extends over 13 amino acids. In germline, CDR1 is SQVTM, CDR2 ANQGSEA. The CDR3 sequence: CSVEVLGTGELFF.

V usage is TRBV2 and J usage is TRBJ2-1. This CDR3 is built from 15 residues. Germline V gene data show CDR1 as SNHLY and CDR2 as FYNNEI. The chain's CDR3 is CASSDWVSSYNEQFF. Using reference TRBV2 and TRBJ2-1 for the parts outside the CDR3, the full variable domain is EPEVTQTPSHQVTQMGQEVILRCVPISNHLYFYWYRQILGQKVEFLVSFYNNEISEKSEIFDDQFSVERPDGSNFTLKIRSTKLEDSAMYFCASSDWVSSYNEQFFGPGTRLTVL.

This chain links TRBV5-5 with TRBJ2-3; checking the TCRdb D call of TRBD1 is not possible without DNA. CDR3 length equals 15 residues. CDR1 and CDR2 from the germline V gene are SGHKS and YYEKEE (reference sequence). The CDR3 sequence is CASSLGTGWADTQYF.

The chain links TRBV12-3 or TRBV12-4 to TRBJ1-6. The CDR3 is 14 residues long. This CDR3 is CASRETSYNSPLHF.

This chain connects TRBV5-5 to TRBJ2-7. CDR1 and CDR2 from the germline V gene are SGHKS and YYEKEE (reference sequence). The CDR3 consists of 12 residues. The CDR3 is CASSPVLLEQYF.

The chain has TRBV12-3 or TRBV12-4 and TRBJ2-1. This CDR3 has 12 residues. CDR3 residues: CASSFPYNEQFF.

The chain carries TRBV29-1 and TRBJ2-2. This CDR3 has 15 amino acids. Germline V gene sequence: CDR1 SQVTM, CDR2 ANQGSEA. CDR3 residues: CSVEDSTGILGELFF.

The J gene is TRBJ2-3, the V gene TRBV20-1; TCRdb proposes TRBD1, but this gene call is untestable without DNA. The CDR3 is made up of 15 amino acids. CDR1 is DFQATT, CDR2 SNEGSKA, per germline (reference sequence). The CDR3 loop is CSARDGRGERDTQYF.